This TCR beta chain emerged from a study of cytomegalovirus exposure and HLA in healthy donors. Overall study findings and caveats: Across donors, most TCRs were seen rarely, yet some public ones were widespread. Reports credit the classifier with highly specific, highly sensitive diagnosis of cytomegalovirus status.

This table comes from immunoSEQ multiplex PCR, and its TCRdb copy is limited to in-frame clones, with some not included. Of tens of thousands of clones listed, approximately 95% are singletons. This CDR3 region has 14 residues. V lost 0 bases, J lost 2 bases, and 7 bases lay in between. CDR1 is SGHTA and CDR2 is FQGTGA in the germline V gene. Notes on this clone: Its antigen remains unknown.

The sample comprised PBMCs. The sequence derives from a man younger than 35 in good health and CMV-seropositive. The chain recombines TRBV7-3 with TRBJ1-1; D is unclear. Here the CDR3 reads CASSLTGTNTEAFF. The CDR3, as DNA: TGTGCCAGCAGCTTAACGGGCACAAACACTGAAGCTTTCTTT.